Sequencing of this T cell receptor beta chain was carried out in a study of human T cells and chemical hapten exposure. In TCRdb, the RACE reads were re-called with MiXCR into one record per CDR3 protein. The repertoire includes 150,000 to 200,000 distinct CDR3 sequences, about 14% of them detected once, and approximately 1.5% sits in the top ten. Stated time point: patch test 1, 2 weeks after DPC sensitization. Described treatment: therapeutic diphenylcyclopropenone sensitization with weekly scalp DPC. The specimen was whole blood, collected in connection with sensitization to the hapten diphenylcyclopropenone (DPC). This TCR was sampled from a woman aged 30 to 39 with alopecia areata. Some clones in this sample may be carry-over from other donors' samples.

The CDR3, as DNA: TGTGCCAGCAGCCCACTTCCTAAGATTAGCGCACAGACAGATACGCAGTATTTT. The encoded protein is CASSPLPKISAQTDTQYF. The rearrangement links TRBV5-4 to TRBJ2-3, with D tentatively TRBD2 (5 bases). Trimming cost V 4 bases and J 3 bases, with 24 bases left between them. The CDR3 is 18 residues long. Germline V CDR1 and CDR2: SGHNT, YYREEE (reference sequence).